What follows are 20 T cell receptor beta chains derived from one specimen sequenced in a study of vaccination effects on CD4 cells after COVID-19. Only in-frame clones appear in the TCRdb table, and some are missing; sequencing was by immunoSEQ multiplex PCR. The repertoire includes more than 12,000 clones, around three quarters of them detected once, and nearly 10% sits in the top ten. CD4+ T cells specific for antigen were expanded with viral peptide pools by the ViraFEST assay before sequencing. Subsequent to a culture period of under twelve days, CD4+ T cells were isolated. Two doses of BNT162b2 or mRNA-1273 vaccine were administered to participants. No antigens are known for them. The source was CD4+ T cells from PBMCs cultured with SARS-CoV-2 spike peptides, collected after COVID-19 vaccination. Every receptor here comes from a human donor who received a COVID-19 vaccine.

This chain uses TRBV30 with TRBJ2-7; D might be TRBD1 (6 bases). CDR3 length: 11 residues. V was pared by 8 bases and J by 2 bases, with 10 bases between. CDR1 and CDR2 (germline): GTSNPN, SVGIG (reference sequence). The CDR3 loop reads CAIQGTYEQYF. The CDR3 nucleotides read TGTGCCATACAGGGCACCTACGAGCAGTACTTC.

The chain carries TRBV10-3 and TRBJ1-6; D not certain. The CDR3 totals 15 residues. Germline assignment: CDR1 ENHRY and CDR2 SYGVKD. The ends were cut back, 0 bases at V and 10 bases at J, with 13 bases in the middle. CDR3 protein: CAISESGREGSPLHF. Here the CDR3 DNA reads TGTGCCATCAGTGAGTCTGGGAGGGAAGGCTCACCCCTCCACTTT.

The chain uses TRBV9 and TRBJ2-1, with D hard to call. The CDR3 sequence is 14 residues long. Trimming cost V 0 bases and J 3 bases, with 7 bases left between them. CDR1 and CDR2 (germline): SGDLS, YYNGEE. The CDR3 DNA reads TGTGCCAGCAGCGTAGGAAATGTCTACAATGAGCAGTTCTTC. It yields the protein CASSVGNVYNEQFF.

V and J are TRBV19 and TRBJ1-5, with 7 bases that match TRBD1. Trimming removed 4 bases from V and 3 bases from J; junction bases left unmatched: 6. Germline V gives CDR1 LNHDA, CDR2 SQIVND (reference sequence). This CDR3 comprises 15 residues. CDR3 DNA: TGTGCCAGTAGTACCCGGGGACAGTCCAATCAGCCCCAGCATTTT. Its protein product is CASSTRGQSNQPQHF.

This clone qualifies as medium-sized. The chain carries TRBV6-5 and TRBJ1-2, with TRBD1 matching over 9 bases. V was clipped by 8 bases and J by 3 bases; unmatched bases: 4. Germline V gene data show CDR1 as MNHEY and CDR2 as SVGAGI. The CDR3 totals 13 residues. This chain's CDR3 is CASRDREHYGYTF. The DNA for the CDR3 is TGTGCCAGCCGGGACAGGGAACACTATGGCTACACCTTC.

The J gene is TRBJ1-1, the V gene TRBV19; tentatively, D is TRBD1 (6 bases). The ends were cut back, 8 bases at V and 5 bases at J, with 21 bases in the middle. The CDR3 is 15 residues long. CDR1 LNHDA and CDR2 SQIVND come from the germline V gene (reference sequence). The DNA for the CDR3 is TGTGCCAGTCTCCCCGCGACAGGAAGGATTACTGAAGCTTTCTTT. Translation gives CASLPATGRITEAFF.

The chain is built from TRBV5-4 and TRBJ2-5; D might be TRBD1 (6 bases). V was clipped by 4 bases and J by 2 bases, with 18 bases between them. Germline-derived CDR1 and CDR2 are SGHNT and YYREEE (reference sequence). The CDR3 contains 16 residues. CDR3 nucleotide sequence: TGTGCCAGCAGCCTTGGGAATCCTAGGGGGCAAGAGACCCAGTACTTC. Amino acids: CASSLGNPRGQETQYF.

The CDR3 spells CASSLRSGYNQPQHF. The CDR3 coding sequence is TGTGCCAGCAGCCTCAGGTCGGGGTACAATCAGCCCCAGCATTTT. This chain uses TRBV3-1 (or the pseudogene TRBV3-2) with TRBJ1-5; D gene unclear. V dropped 4 bases and J dropped 3 bases, with 13 bases sitting between them. Germline V lookup: CDR1 LGHDT, CDR2 YNNKEL (reference sequence). The CDR3 has 15 residues.

The chain recombines TRBV19 with TRBJ1-5; 7 bases are a match to TRBD1. V shed 7 bases and J 7 bases; nucleotides not matched to a gene: 7. The CDR3 has 13 residues. Germline lookup yields CDR1 LNHDA and CDR2 SQIVND (reference sequence). The CDR3 reads CASNDRAGQPQHF. For the CDR3, the DNA is TGTGCCAGTAATGACAGGGCGGGGCAGCCCCAGCATTTT.

This clone appeared a few times. This chain uses TRBV7-6 with TRBJ1-1; 7 bases align to TRBD1. V was pared by 1 base and J by 5 bases, with 1 base of the junction left unmatched. Germline CDR1 reads SGHVS; CDR2 reads FNYEAQ. This CDR3 is 13 amino acids long. The CDR3 region has the DNA TGTGCCAGCAGCTTAGGACAGGGAACTGAAGCTTTCTTT. It specifies CASSLGQGTEAFF.

The chain links TRBV12-3 or TRBV12-4 to TRBJ2-7; 8 nucleotides align to TRBD1. Trimming removed 5 bases from V and 3 bases from J; junction bases left unmatched: 3. CDR3 length: 13 amino acids. Here the CDR3 reads CASSHGTGYEQYF. CDR3 DNA: TGTGCCAGCAGTCACGGGACAGGCTACGAGCAGTACTTC.

The chain is built from TRBV6-1 and TRBJ1-2, with D unclear. This CDR3 contains 16 residues. With 2 bases removed from V and 4 bases from J, the gap between germline ends came to 17 bases. In germline, CDR1 is MNHNS, CDR2 SASEGT. In nucleotides, the CDR3 is TGTGCCAGCAGTGAATGGGGTCCCTATATACTCTATGGCTACACCTTC. This codes for CASSEWGPYILYGYTF.

The chain recombines TRBV7-2 with TRBJ1-1; the D is unclear. This CDR3 region has 15 residues. V lost 5 bases to trimming and J lost 4 bases, with 17 bases between them. Germline-derived CDR1 and CDR2 are SGHTA and FQGNSA. The CDR3 loop is CASSPSRSGFTEAFF. CDR3 DNA sequence: TGTGCCAGCAGCCCCAGCCGGTCCGGGTTCACTGAAGCTTTCTTT. The whole variable domain, remainder taken from reference TRBV7-2 and TRBJ1-1, is GAGVSQSPSNKVTEKGKDVELRCDPISGHTALYWYRQSLGQGLEFLIYFQGNSAPDKSGLPSDRFSAERTGGSVSTLTIQRTQQEDSAVYLCASSPSRSGFTEAFFGQGTRLTVV.

This rearrangement joins TRBV19 to TRBJ1-4; D gene uncertain. From germline, CDR1 is LNHDA and CDR2 SQIVND (reference sequence). The CDR3 spans 15 residues. Trimming cost V 7 bases and J 5 bases, with 17 bases left between them. CDR3 nucleotide sequence: TGTGCCAGTACCACCTACGCCAATCGGAATGAAAAACTGTTTTTT. It codes for CASTTYANRNEKLFF.

V is TRBV5-5 and J is TRBJ1-2; a weak D match, TRBD1 (5 bases). CDR3 length: 15 residues. The germline CDR1 and CDR2 sequences are SGHKS and YYEKEE (reference sequence). V dropped 3 bases and J dropped 3 bases, with 15 bases sitting between them. The CDR3 sequence: CASSWGDREYYGYTF. The CDR3 DNA follows: TGTGCCAGCAGCTGGGGGGACCGCGAATACTATGGCTACACCTTC.

The CDR3 DNA sequence: TGTGCCAGCAGCGCGGACCGCTACAATGAGCAGTTCTTC. It is translated as CASSADRYNEQFF. The J gene is TRBJ2-1, the V gene TRBV3-1 (or the pseudogene TRBV3-2); D is unclear. The CDR3 loop spans 13 amino acids. Germline assignment: CDR1 LGHDT and CDR2 YNNKEL (reference sequence). Trimming stripped 5 bases from V and 3 bases from J, with 8 bases between.

V and J are TRBV6-5 and TRBJ1-1; D ambiguous. The CDR3 totals 15 residues. V lost 5 bases and J 4 bases, leaving 17 bases between the germline ends. CDR1 is MNHEY, CDR2 SVGAGI, per germline. This CDR3 reads CASSPHRDKSTEAFF. CDR3 in DNA: TGTGCCAGCAGTCCCCACCGTGACAAGAGCACTGAAGCTTTCTTT.

The rearrangement links TRBV5-1 to TRBJ2-3; D remains unclear. Trimming left V 0 bases short and J 6 bases short, with 11 bases between. CDR3 length equals 14 residues. Per germline, CDR1 SGHRS and CDR2 YFSETQ. The CDR3 loop reads CASSLGVYPDTQYF. CDR3 bases: TGCGCCAGCAGCTTGGGGGTCTATCCGGATACGCAGTATTTT. Complete variable domain (other parts from reference TRBV5-1 and TRBJ2-3): KAGVTQTPRYLIKTRGQQVTLSCSPISGHRSVSWYQQTPGQGLQFLFEYFSETQRNKGNFPGRFSGRQFSNSRSEMNVSTLELGDSALYLCASSLGVYPDTQYFGPGTRLTVL.

The chain joins TRBV2 to TRBJ1-1, with 7 bases lining up with TRBD1. CDR1 SNHLY and CDR2 FYNNEI come from the germline V gene. V was pared by 5 bases and J by 3 bases, with 3 bases of the junction left unmatched. The CDR3 sequence is 13 residues long. Written as DNA, the CDR3 is TGTGCCAGCAGTAACAGGGGAGACACTGAAGCTTTCTTT. Translating gives CASSNRGDTEAFF. Using reference TRBV2 and TRBJ1-1 for the parts outside the CDR3, the full variable domain is EPEVTQTPSHQVTQMGQEVILRCVPISNHLYFYWYRQILGQKVEFLVSFYNNEISEKSEIFDDQFSVERPDGSNFTLKIRSTKLEDSAMYFCASSNRGDTEAFFGQGTRLTVV.

This clone was counted only a few times. The V call is TRBV6-1, the J call TRBJ1-1; D not certain. With 2 bases removed from V and 4 bases from J, the gap between germline ends came to 14 bases. Germline CDR1 is MNHNS and CDR2 is SASEGT. The length of the CDR3 is 15 residues. CDR3 amino acids: CASSEPWWQSTEAFF. For the CDR3, the DNA is TGTGCCAGCAGTGAACCGTGGTGGCAGAGCACTGAAGCTTTCTTT.